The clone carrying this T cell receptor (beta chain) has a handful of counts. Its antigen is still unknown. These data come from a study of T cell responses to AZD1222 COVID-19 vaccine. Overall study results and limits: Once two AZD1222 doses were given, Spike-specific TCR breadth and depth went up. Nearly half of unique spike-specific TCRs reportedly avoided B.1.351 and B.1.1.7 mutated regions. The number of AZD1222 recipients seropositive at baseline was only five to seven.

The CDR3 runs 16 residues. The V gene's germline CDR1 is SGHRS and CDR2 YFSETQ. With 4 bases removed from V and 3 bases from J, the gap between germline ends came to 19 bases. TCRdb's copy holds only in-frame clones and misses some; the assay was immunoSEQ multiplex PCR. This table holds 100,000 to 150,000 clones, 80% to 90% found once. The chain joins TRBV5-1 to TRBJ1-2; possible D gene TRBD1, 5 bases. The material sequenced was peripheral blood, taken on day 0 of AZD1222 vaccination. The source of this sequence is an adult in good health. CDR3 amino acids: CASSRTRQRGDYGYTF. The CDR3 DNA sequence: TGCGCCAGCAGCCGGACACGCCAGAGAGGTGACTATGGCTACACCTTC.